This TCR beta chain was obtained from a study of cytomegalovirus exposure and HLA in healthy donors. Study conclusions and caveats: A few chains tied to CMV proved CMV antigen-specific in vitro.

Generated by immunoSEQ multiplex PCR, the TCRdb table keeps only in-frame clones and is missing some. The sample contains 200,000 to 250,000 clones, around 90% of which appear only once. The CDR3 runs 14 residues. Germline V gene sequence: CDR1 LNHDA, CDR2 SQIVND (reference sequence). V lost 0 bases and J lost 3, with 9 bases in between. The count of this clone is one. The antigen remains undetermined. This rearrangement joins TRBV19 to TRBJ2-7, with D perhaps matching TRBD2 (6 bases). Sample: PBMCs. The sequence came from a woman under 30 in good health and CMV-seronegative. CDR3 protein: CASSIDREHYEQYF. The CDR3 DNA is TGTGCCAGTAGTATAGATCGGGAGCACTACGAGCAGTACTTC.